This T cell receptor beta chain was documented in a study of identical twins. Healthy Caucasians were all of the donors. TCRdb passed the 5' RACE reads through MiXCR, listing each CDR3 protein once. The table records approximately 590,000 distinct CDR3 sequences, more than 9% of them present only once. Whole-study results and caveats: Twin pairs had excess sharing that was weaker in beta out-of-frame sequences. For cord blood, abundant beta clonotypes had fewer insertions, unlike memory repertoires, which showed none. Where out-of-frame alpha sequences were twin-shared, they showed excess low generation probability.

This clonotype is categorized as medium-sized. What it recognizes is unknown. V shed 5 bases and J shed 6 bases, with 11 bases lying between them. The CDR3 sequence is 13 residues long. The same data also went into a second study, on yellow fever vaccine responses in identical twins.

The sample was PBMCs. The origin of this receptor is a woman younger than 30 in good health. The chain joins TRBV12-3 or TRBV12-4 to TRBJ2-1, with D uncertain. The CDR3 DNA sequence: TGTGCCAGCAGTCCTGGGCCATTCAATGAGCAGTTCTTC. It yields the protein CASSPGPFNEQFF.